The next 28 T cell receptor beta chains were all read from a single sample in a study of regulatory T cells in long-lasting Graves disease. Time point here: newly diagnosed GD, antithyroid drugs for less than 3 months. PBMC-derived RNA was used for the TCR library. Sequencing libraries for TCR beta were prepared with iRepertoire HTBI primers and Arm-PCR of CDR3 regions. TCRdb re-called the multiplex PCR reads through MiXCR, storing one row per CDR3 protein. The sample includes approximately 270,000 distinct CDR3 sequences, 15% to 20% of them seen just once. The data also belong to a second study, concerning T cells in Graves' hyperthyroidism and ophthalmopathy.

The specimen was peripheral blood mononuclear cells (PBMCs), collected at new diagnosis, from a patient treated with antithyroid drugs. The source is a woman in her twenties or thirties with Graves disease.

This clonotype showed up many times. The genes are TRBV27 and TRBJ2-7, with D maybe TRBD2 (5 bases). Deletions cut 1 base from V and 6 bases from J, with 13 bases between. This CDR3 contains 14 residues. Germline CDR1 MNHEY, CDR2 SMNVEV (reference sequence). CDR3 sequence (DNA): TGTGCCAGCAGTTTATTAGGGAGCGCTTCCGAGCAGTACTTC. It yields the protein CASSLLGSASEQYF.

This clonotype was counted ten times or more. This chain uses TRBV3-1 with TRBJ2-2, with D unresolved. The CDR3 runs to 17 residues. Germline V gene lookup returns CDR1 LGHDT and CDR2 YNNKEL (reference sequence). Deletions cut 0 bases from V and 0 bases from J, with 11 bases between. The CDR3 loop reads CASSQDLRSSNTGELFF. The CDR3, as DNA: TGTGCCAGCAGCCAAGATTTAAGGAGTTCGAACACCGGGGAGCTGTTTTTT.

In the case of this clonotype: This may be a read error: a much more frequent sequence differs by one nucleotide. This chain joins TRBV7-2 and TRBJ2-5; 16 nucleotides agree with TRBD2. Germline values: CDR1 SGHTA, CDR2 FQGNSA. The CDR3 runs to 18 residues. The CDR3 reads CASGLALGLAGGRETQYF. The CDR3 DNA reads TGTGCCAGCGGCTTAGCCCTGGGACTAGCGGGGGGGCGAGAGACCCAGTACTTC.

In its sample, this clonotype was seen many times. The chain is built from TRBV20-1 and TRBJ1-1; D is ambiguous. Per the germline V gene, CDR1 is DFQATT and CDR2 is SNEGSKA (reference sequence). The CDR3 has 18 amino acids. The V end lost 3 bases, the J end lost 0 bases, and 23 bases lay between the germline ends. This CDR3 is CSARSIVLDRGMNTEAFF. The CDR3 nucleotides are TGCAGTGCTAGGAGTATCGTTCTGGACCGAGGAATGAACACTGAAGCTTTCTTT.

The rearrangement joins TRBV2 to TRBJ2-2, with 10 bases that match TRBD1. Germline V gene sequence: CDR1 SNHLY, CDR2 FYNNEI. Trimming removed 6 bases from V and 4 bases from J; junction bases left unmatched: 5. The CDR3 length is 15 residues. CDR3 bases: TGTGCCAGCAGGGCCGGGACAGGGGCCACCGGGGAGCTGTTTTTT. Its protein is CASRAGTGATGELFF.

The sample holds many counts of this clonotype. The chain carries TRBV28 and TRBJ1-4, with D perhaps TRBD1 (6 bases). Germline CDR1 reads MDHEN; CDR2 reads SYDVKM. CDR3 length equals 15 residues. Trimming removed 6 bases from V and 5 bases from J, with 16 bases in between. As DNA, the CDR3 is TGTGCCAGCAGAGACGGGGGGGGCGAGAATGAAAAACTGTTTTTT. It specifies CASRDGGGENEKLFF.

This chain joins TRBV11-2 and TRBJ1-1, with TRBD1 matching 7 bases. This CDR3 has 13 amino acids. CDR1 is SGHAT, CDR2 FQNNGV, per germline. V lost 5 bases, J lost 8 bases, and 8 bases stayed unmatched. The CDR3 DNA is TGTGCCAGCAGCCTAACAGGGGCAATAGAAGCTTTCTTT. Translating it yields CASSLTGAIEAFF.

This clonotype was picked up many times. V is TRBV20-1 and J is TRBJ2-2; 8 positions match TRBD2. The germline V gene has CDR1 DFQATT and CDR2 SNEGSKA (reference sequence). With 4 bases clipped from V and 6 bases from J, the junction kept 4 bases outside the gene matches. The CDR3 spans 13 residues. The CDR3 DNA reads TGCAGTGCTACCGGGGGGGGTCCCGGGGAGCTGTTTTTT. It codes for CSATGGGPGELFF.

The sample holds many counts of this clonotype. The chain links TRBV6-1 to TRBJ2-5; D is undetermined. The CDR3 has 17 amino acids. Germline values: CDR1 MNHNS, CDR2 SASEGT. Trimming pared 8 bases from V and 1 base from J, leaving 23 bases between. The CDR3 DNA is TGTGCCAGCTCCCAACCCTTGGCGATGTCGTCCCAAGAGACCCAGTACTTC. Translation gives CASSQPLAMSSQETQYF.

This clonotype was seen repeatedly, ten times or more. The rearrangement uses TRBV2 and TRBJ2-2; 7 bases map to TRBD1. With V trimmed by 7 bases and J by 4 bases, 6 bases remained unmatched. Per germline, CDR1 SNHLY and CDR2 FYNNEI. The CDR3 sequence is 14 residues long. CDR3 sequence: CASIGGASTGELFF. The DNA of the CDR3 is TGTGCCAGCATAGGGGGCGCTTCCACCGGGGAGCTGTTTTTT.

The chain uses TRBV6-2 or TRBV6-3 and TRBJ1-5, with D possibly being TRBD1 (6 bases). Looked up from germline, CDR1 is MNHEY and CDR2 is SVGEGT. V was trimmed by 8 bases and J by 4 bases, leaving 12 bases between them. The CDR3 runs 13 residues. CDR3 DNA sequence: TGTGCCAGCCACACAGGGAGAAATCAGCCCCAGCATTTT. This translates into CASHTGRNQPQHF.

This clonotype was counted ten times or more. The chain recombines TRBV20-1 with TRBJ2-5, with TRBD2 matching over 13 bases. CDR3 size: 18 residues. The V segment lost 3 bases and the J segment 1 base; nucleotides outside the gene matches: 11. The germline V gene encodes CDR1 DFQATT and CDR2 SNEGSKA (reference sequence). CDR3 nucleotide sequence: TGCAGTGCTAGTTCTCCGTCACTAGCGGGGGGGCCCCAAGAGACCCAGTACTTC. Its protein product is CSASSPSLAGGPQETQYF.

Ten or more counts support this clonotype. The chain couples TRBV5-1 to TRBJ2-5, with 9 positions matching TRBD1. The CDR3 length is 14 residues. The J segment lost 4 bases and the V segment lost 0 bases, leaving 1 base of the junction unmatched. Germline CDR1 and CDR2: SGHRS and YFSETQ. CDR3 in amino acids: CASSLGTGVETQYF. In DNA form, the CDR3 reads TGCGCCAGCAGCTTGGGGACAGGGGTAGAGACCCAGTACTTC.

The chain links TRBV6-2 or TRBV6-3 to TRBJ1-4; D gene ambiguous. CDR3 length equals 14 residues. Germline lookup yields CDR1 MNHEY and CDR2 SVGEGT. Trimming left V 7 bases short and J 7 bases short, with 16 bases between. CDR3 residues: CASNPGPESEKLFF. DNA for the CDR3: TGTGCCAGCAATCCCGGCCCGGAAAGTGAAAAACTGTTTTTT.

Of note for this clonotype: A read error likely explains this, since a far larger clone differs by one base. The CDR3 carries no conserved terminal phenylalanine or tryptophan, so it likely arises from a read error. The CDR3: CASSQAGGPYEQYL. CDR3 bases: TGTGCCAGCAGCCAAGCGGGGGGGCCCTACGAGCAGTACTTA. This rearrangement joins TRBV7-8 to TRBJ2-7, with TRBD2 matching over 10 bases. J lost 2 bases, V lost 5 bases, and 3 bases had no gene match. The CDR3 is 14 residues long. CDR1 and CDR2 from the germline V gene are SGHVS and FQNEAQ.

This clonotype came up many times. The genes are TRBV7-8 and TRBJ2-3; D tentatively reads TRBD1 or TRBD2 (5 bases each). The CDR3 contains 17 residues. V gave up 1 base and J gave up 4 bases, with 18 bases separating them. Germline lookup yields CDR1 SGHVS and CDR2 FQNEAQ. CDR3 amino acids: CASSLVSGARGADTQYF. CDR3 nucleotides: TGTGCCAGCAGCTTAGTGTCCGGGGCCCGAGGGGCAGATACGCAGTATTTT.

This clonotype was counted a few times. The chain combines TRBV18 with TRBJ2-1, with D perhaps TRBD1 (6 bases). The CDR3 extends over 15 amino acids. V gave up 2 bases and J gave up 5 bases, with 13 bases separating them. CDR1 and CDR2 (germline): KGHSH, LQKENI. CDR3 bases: TGTGCCAGCTCACCAACCACAGGGCAACACAATGAGCAGTTCTTC. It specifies CASSPTTGQHNEQFF.

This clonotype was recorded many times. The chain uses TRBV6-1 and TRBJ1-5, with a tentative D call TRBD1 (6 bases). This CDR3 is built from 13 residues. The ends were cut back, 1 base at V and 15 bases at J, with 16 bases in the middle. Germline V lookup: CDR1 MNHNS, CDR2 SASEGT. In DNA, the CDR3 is TGTGCCAGCAGTGAAGATTCCGGGGGCCTTGTGCATTTT. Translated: CASSEDSGGLVHF.

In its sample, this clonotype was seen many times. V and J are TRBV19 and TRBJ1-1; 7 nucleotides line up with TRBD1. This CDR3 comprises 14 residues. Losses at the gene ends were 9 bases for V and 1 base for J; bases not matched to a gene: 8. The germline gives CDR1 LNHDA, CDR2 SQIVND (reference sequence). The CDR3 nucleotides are TGTGCCAGCAGCCGACAGGGCGGGAACACTGAAGCTTTCTTT. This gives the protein CASSRQGGNTEAFF.

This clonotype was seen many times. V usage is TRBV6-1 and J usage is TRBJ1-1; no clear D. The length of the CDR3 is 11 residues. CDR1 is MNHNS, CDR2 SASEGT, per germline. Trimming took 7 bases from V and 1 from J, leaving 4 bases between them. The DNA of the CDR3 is TGTGCCAGCACGTGGAACACTGAAGCTTTCTTT. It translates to CASTWNTEAFF.

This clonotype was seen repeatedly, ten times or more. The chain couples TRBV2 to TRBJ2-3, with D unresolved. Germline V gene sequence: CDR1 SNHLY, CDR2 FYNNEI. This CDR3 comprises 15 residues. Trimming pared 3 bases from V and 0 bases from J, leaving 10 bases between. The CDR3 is CASSDFVGSTDTQYF. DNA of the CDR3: TGTGCCAGCAGTGATTTCGTAGGGAGCACAGATACGCAGTATTTT.

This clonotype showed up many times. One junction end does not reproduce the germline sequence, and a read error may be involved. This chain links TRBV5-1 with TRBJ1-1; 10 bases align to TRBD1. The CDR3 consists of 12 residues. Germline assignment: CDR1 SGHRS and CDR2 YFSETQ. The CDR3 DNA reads TGCGCCAGCGGCTCCCCGGGACAGGGGCTTCTCTTT. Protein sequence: CASGSPGQGLLF.

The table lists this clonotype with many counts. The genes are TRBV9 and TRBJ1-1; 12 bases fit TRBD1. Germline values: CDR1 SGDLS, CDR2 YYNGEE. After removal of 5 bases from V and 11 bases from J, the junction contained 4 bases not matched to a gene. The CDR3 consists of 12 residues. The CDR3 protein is CASSPGQGAAFF. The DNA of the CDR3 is TGTGCCAGCAGTCCGGGACAGGGGGCCGCTTTCTTT. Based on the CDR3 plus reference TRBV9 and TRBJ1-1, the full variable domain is DSGVTQTPKHLITATGQRVTLRCSPRSGDLSVYWYQQSLDQGLQFLIQYYNGEERAKGNILERFSAQQFPDLHSELNLSSLELGDSALYFCASSPGQGAAFFGQGTRLTVV.

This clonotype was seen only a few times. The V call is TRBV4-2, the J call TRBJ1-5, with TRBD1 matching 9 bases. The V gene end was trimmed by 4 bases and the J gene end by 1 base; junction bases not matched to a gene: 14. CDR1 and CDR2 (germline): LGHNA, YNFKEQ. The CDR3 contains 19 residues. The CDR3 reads CASSRADYRGQESNQPQHF. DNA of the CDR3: TGTGCCAGCAGCCGGGCGGACTACAGGGGGCAGGAAAGCAATCAGCCCCAGCATTTT.

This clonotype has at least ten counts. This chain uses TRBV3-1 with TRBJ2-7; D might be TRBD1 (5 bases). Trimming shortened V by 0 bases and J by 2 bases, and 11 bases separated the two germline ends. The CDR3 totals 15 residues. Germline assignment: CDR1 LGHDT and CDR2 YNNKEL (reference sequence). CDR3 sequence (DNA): TGTGCCAGCAGCCAAGACCCCGGACAAACCTACGAGCAGTACTTC. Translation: CASSQDPGQTYEQYF.

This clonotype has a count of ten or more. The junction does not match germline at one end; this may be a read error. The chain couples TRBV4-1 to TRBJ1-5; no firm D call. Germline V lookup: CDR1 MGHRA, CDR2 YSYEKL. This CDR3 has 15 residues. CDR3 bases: TGTGCCAGCAGCCAAGTGCGGGAGAGTAATCAGCCCCAGCATTTT. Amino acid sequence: CASSQVRESNQPQHF.

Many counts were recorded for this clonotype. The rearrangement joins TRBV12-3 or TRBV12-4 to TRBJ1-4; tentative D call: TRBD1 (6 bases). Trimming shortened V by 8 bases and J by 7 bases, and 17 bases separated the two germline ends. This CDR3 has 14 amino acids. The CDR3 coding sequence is TGTGCCAGCTCCTTACGCAGGGGTGGTGAAAAACTGTTTTTT. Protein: CASSLRRGGEKLFF.

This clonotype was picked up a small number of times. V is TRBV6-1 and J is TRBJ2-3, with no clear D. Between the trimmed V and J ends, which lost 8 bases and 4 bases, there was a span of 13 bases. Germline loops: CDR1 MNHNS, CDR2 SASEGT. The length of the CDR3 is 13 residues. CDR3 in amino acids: CASVFGFADTQYF. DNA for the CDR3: TGTGCCAGCGTCTTCGGGTTTGCAGATACGCAGTATTTT.